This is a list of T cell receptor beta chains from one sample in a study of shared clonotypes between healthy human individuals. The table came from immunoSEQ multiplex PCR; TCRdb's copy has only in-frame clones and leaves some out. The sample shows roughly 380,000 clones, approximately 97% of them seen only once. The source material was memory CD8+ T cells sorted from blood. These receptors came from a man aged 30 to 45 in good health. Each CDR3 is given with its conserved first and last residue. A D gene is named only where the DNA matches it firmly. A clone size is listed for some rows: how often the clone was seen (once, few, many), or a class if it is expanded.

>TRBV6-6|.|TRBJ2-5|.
TGTGCCAGCAGTTACCTAGGAGGGGGAGAGACCCAGTACTTC
CASSYLGGGETQYF
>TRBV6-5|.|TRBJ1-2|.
TGTGCCGGCAGTTACTCAGGAGACTATGGCTACACCTTC
CAGSYSGDYGYTF
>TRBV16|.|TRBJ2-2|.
TGTGCCAGCAAGGTCGGGGACACCGGGGAGCTGTTTTTT
CASKVGDTGELFF
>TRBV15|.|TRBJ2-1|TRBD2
TGTGCCACCAGCAGGGGCCTGATGACTAGCGCGTACAATGAGCAGTTCTTC
CATSRGLMTSAYNEQFF
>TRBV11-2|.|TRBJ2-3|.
TGTGCCAGCACCTCGCCCTCTGACAGCACAGATACGCAGTATTTT
CASTSPSDSTDTQYF
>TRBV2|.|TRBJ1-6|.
TGTGCCAGCAGTGAGCGGCGGGCAGGGTGGACCTATAATTCACCCCTCCACTTT
CASSERRAGWTYNSPLHF
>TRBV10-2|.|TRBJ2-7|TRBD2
TGCGCCAGCAGTGACCCGGGAGGCGACGAGCAGTACTTC
CASSDPGGDEQYF
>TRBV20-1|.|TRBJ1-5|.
TGCAGTGGGGGTCAGCCCCAGCATTTT
CSGGQPQHF
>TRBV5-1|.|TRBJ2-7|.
TGCGCCAGCAGCTTGGAGCCAGGCAGCTCGGGCGAGCAGTACTTC
CASSLEPGSSGEQYF
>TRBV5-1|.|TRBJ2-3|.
TGCGCCAGCAGCTTGGTTAAGGGCACAGATACGCAGTATTTT
CASSLVKGTDTQYF
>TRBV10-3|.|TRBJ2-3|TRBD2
TGTGCCATCAGTAATCACCAATGGACTAGCGGGAGGGACACAGATACGCAGTATTTT
CAISNHQWTSGRDTDTQYF
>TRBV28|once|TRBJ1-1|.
TGTGCCAGCAGCACCCGGTTTCGAGGGGGATTCACTGAAGCTTTCTTT
CASSTRFRGGFTEAFF
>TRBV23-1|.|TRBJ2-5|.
TGCGCCAGCAGTCAATCAATGCCCGGCGTCGGGGAGACCCAGTACTTC
CASSQSMPGVGETQYF
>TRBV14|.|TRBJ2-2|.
TGTGCCAGCAGCCCCTACAGGGCCGCGAACACCGGGGAGCTGTTTTTT
CASSPYRAANTGELFF
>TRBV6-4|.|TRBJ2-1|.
TGTGCCAGCAGTGACCAACCAGGGTATTATGAGCAGTTCTTC
CASSDQPGYYEQFF
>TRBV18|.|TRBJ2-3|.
TGTGCCAGCGTACAGGGCCGATTTTCTAGCACAGATACGCAGTATTTT
CASVQGRFSSTDTQYF
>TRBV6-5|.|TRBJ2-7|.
TGTGCCAGCAGTTACTCCCGGTGGTCCTACGAGCAGTACTTC
CASSYSRWSYEQYF
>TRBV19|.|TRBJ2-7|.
TGTGCCAGTAGTTTCGCGGGTGGCCCCTACGAGCAGTACTTC
CASSFAGGPYEQYF
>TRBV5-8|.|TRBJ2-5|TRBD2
TGTGCCAGCAGCTCAATGGAGCCGGGAGGAGAGACCCAGTACTTC
CASSSMEPGGETQYF
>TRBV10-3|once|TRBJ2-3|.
TGTGCCACAACTGGGGGCACAGATACGCAGTATTTT
CATTGGTDTQYF
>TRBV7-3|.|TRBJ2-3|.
TGTGCCAGCAGCCCATCCCGGTTGAGAACTAGCACAGATACGCAGTATTTT
CASSPSRLRTSTDTQYF
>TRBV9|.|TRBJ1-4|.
TGTGCCAGCAGCGTAGCGCAGGGCGTAGGAGAAAAACTGTTTTTT
CASSVAQGVGEKLFF
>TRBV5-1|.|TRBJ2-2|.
TGCGCCAGCAGCTTGACTACCGCTGTTGGGGAGCTGTTTTTT
CASSLTTAVGELFF
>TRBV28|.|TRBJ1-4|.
TGTGCCAGCTTCGAAAGGGGGTTTAATGAAAAACTGTTTTTT
CASFERGFNEKLFF
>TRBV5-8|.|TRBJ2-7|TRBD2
TGTGCCAGCAGCTTGTACGGGACTAGCGGCTCCTACGAGCAGTACTTC
CASSLYGTSGSYEQYF
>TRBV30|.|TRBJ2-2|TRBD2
TGTGCCTGGAGGGAGGGACTAGCTACCGGGGAGCTGTTTTTT
CAWREGLATGELFF
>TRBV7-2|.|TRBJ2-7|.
TGTGCCAGCCAATGGGATCGGGACCCCTACGAGCAGTACTTC
CASQWDRDPYEQYF
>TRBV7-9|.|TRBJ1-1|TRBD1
TGTGCCAGCAGCTTAGGGAGGGGGCCCGGAGACGCTTTCTTT
CASSLGRGPGDAFF
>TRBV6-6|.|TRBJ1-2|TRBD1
TGTGCCAGCAGTTACTTCCCGGGACAGGGGCATGGCTACACCTTC
CASSYFPGQGHGYTF
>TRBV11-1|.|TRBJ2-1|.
TGTGCCAGCAGCTTCACACCCCACCCAGTCCTTGAGCAGTTCTTC
CASSFTPHPVLEQFF
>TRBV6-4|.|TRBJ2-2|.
TGTGCCAGCAGAAGGACCCTGAACACCGGGGAGCTGTTTTTT
CASRRTLNTGELFF
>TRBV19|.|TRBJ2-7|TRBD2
TGTGCCAGTACCTCAGGGAGCGGGAGGTCCTACGAGCAGTACTTC
CASTSGSGRSYEQYF
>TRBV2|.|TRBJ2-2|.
TGTGCCAGCCGACTAGTTGGATTGAACACCGGGGAGCTGTTTTTT
CASRLVGLNTGELFF
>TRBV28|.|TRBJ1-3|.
TGTGCCAGCAGTCCACAACCCGGGACCCAAAAGAGAAACACCATATATTTT
CASSPQPGTQKRNTIYF
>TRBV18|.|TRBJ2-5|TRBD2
TGTGCCAGCTCACCGCGGACTAGCGGGATCCAAGAGACCCAGTACTTC
CASSPRTSGIQETQYF
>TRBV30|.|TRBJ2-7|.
TGTGCCTGGAGTGTACGAGGGGGGTACGAGCAGTACTTC
CAWSVRGGYEQYF
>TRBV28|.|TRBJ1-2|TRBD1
TGTGCCAGCAGTATAACAGGGGAGGTCTATGGCTACACCTTC
CASSITGEVYGYTF
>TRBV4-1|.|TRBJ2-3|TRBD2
TGCGCCAGCAGCCCAAGCGGGAGGAGCACAGATACGCAGTATTTT
CASSPSGRSTDTQYF
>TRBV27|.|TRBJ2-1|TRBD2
TGTGCCAGCGGTTTTATGGGACTAGCGGCTTACAATGAGCAGTTCTTC
CASGFMGLAAYNEQFF
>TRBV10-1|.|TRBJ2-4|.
TGCGCCAGCAGTGATTTGGGTACAGCCAAAAACATTCAGTACTTC
CASSDLGTAKNIQYF
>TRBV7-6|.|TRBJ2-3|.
TGTGCCAGCAGCTTGGCTTCAGATACGCAGTATTTT
CASSLASDTQYF